This T cell receptor beta chain was captured by sequencing in a study of technical replicates of blood from four donors. Using immunoSEQ multiplex PCR, the repertoire was profiled, and TCRdb retains in-frame clones only, with some absent. In the table there are 65,000 to 90,000 clones, roughly 98% of which are singletons. Germline V lookup: CDR1 LNHNV, CDR2 YYDKDF (reference sequence). Trimming removed 2 bases from V and 0 bases from J; junction bases left unmatched: 11. CDR3 size: 19 residues. Sequencing was performed on T cells isolated from PBMCs. The clonotype was recovered from a human donor in good health. The chain is built from TRBV15 and TRBJ2-7, with 12 bases matching TRBD2. CDR3 in amino acids: CATSRRGTSGRSSSYEQYF. The CDR3 DNA follows: TGTGCCACCAGCAGACGTGGGACTAGCGGGCGTTCTTCCTCCTACGAGCAGTACTTC.